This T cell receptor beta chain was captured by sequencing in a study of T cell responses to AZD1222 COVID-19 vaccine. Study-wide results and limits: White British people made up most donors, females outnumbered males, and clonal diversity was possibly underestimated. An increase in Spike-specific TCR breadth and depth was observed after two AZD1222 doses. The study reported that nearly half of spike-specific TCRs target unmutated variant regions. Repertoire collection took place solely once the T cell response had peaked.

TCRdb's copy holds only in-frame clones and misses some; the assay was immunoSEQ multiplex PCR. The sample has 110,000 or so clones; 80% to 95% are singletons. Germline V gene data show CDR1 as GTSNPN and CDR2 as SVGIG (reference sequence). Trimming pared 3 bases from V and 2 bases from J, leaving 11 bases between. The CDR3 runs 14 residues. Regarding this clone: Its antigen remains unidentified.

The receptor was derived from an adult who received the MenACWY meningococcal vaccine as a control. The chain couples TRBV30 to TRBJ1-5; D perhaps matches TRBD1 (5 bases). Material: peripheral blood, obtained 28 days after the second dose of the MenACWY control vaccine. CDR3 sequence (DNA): TGTGCCTGGAGCCCAGGGCGGGGCAATCAGCCCCAGCATTTT. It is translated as CAWSPGRGNQPQHF.